This record concerns one TCR beta chain sequence. Its antigen target is currently unknown. Base qualities are not at hand, and no much larger clone is one base apart. This entry comes from a study of T cells in Graves' hyperthyroidism and ophthalmopathy (dated by TCRdb to between 2018 and 2020). The study in broad terms: To identify distinguishing TCR V-J signatures, a discovery cohort of 95 to 100 patients was used, comprising 43 with Graves' ophthalmopathy and 57 with stable Graves' hyperthyroidism. Following sampling, methimazole starting at 30 mg daily was given to hyperthyroidism patients, and high-dose intravenous methylprednisolone was given to ophthalmopathy patients. Prospective prediction of ophthalmopathy was tested in an independent validation cohort consisting of about 19 hyperthyroidism patients and approximately 16 patients who later progressed to ophthalmopathy. The roughly 100 discovery patients were randomly divided into training and test sets at a 7:3 ratio. According to the paper, TCR Vbeta CDR3 sequencing was carried out on over 130 peripheral blood samples, which came from 40 to 45 ophthalmopathy, approximately 72 hyperthyroidism and roughly 17 progressor patients. The study also compared thyroid tissue and blood T-cell repertoires from a handful of Graves' hyperthyroidism patients.

The TCR beta CDR3 regions were amplified from the RNA transcripts. For the first round of RT-PCR on the TCR CDR3, the HTBI primer set was used together with the Qiagen OneStep RT-PCR kit. Libraries were constructed in a second round of multiplex PCR, after which size selection and purification were carried out. The libraries were sequenced on an Illumina HiSeq2000 using paired-end 100 bp reads. The source study handled its data this way. SOAPnuke was used to process the raw data, with reads discarded if the reads contained adapters or uncalled bases, had a mean Phred below 15, or lacked an exact constant-primer or identifier match. High-quality paired reads were merged using COPE v1.2.5, and each unique nucleotide sequence was defined as a clonotype. MiTCR v1.1 was used to align clonotypes to the IMGT TRBV, TRBD and TRBJ reference segments. The analysis included only V-J combinations with a frequency above 0.0001, which together covered around 99% of the repertoires. The TCS score was defined as F50 (clonal expansion) divided by E x V (chaos), with BLOSUM62-based TCRdist calculated between CDR3 peptides within each V-J. Welch's t-statistics and random forest reduced around 550 V-J features to 13, which were used in a naive Bayes classifier (R e1071). The Morisita-Horn index was used to measure how similar the thyroid and blood repertoires were. Starting from the raw public reads, TCRdb applied fastp trimming at Q25, assembled clones with MiXCR and retained in-frame beta chains. Duplicate CDR3 protein sequences are folded into a single record with the most common DNA and genes. In this record, the V and J calls reflect TCRdb's handling and not the investigators' own analysis. This sample is represented by roughly 570,000 distinct CDR3 sequences; about half of them were singletons. Jointly, the top ten make up around 19% of the sample.

On the study overall, not on this receptor specifically: During validation, the model predicted progression to ophthalmopathy a median of approximately 6.5 months ahead of onset, with approximately 71% sensitivity and 72.22% specificity. In cross-validation, a model built on a 13 V-J signature told ophthalmopathy apart from stable hyperthyroidism with less than 90% sensitivity and about 81% specificity, and in testing the same model reached 80%/75%. Blood samples also contained most of the expanded thyroid clonotypes (frequency above 0.001), which suggests that blood repertoires may reflect thyroid immune responses. No statistical method was used to set the sample size in advance, and investigators knew the group allocation.

Patients with uncontrolled infections, other autoimmune diseases, pregnancy or lactation were excluded. Diagnoses were established on the basis of clinical symptoms, serum thyroxine and TRAb, thyroid ultrasound, and orbital computed tomography. Total RNA was extracted with Trizol reagent, and quality was checked on an Agilent 2100 Bioanalyzer. From the cysteine up to the phenylalanine, the CDR3 has a length of 12 residues. Just CDR3 DNA is preserved here, 36 bases in frame from base 1. Taken from the germline V gene, the CDR1 and CDR2 loops are MGHDK and SYGVNS. In this chain, TRBV25-1 is recombined with TRBJ1-2, with 9 junctional bases fitting TRBD1. The source of this sequence is an adult woman with Graves' disease, either hyperthyroidism or ophthalmopathy (not recorded which). Sequenced sample: peripheral blood or thyroid tissue (not recorded which). The DNA is TGTGCTAGACAGGGGGGGATCTATGGCTACACCTTC. This yields the protein CARQGGIYGYTF.